The clone carrying this T cell receptor (beta chain) was detected ten times or more. Its antigen is as yet unknown. In making diagnoses, clinical symptoms, serum thyroxine and TRAb, thyroid ultrasound and orbital computed tomography were all used. Fresh peripheral blood, approximately 9.1 ml, was the source of the PBMCs. From RNA transcripts, TCR beta CDR3 regions were amplified. First-round RT-PCR of the TCR CDR3 relied on the HTBI primer set. Each CDR3 protein is one row after TCRdb ran MiXCR on the multiplex PCR reads. Here the sample spans approximately 200,000 distinct CDR3 sequences, about a sixth being singletons. This sample stems from a study of T cells in Graves' hyperthyroidism and ophthalmopathy. Whole-study results and caveats: Median prediction lead before ophthalmopathy onset was about 6.3 months with the model. The blood repertoire included most of the expanded thyroid clonotypes above 0.001.

Trimming cost V 0 bases and J 7 bases; bases outside gene matches: 6. Germline-derived CDR1 and CDR2 are DFQATT and SNEGSKA (reference sequence). There are 14 residues in the CDR3. Sequenced sample: blood. The origin of this receptor is a man between 35 and 55 years old with Graves' hyperthyroidism. The V gene is TRBV20-1, the J gene TRBJ2-1; 7 positions match TRBD1. The CDR3 reads CSARDRTGANEQFF. The CDR3 bases are TGCAGTGCTAGAGATCGAACAGGGGCAAATGAGCAGTTCTTC.